Included here is one T cell receptor (beta chain) sequence, with context. Its target is unknown. This sample is part of a study of shared clonotypes between healthy human individuals. Whole-study results and caveats: Genetic and exposure-history diversity was limited by the few donors.

Genomic DNA belonging to each subset was distributed in equal measure over several immunoSEQ plates. TCRdb's table, derived via immunoSEQ multiplex PCR, lists solely in-frame clones and lacks some. Of over 750,000 clones in the sample, roughly 96% were seen once. CDR1 is SGHDT, CDR2 YYEEEE, per germline. The V end was cut by 2 bases, the J end by 4 bases, with 6 bases between. The CDR3 has 12 residues. Naive CD8 cells were CD45RO-negative, positively selected for CCR7, excluding terminally differentiated effector memory CD45RA+ cells. This clonotype was obtained from a man in his thirties or forties in good health. The chain recombines TRBV5-6 with TRBJ1-1; D gene uncertain. Sample: naive CD8+ T cells sorted from blood. CDR3: CASSLYATEAFF. The CDR3 DNA reads TGTGCCAGCAGCTTATACGCCACTGAAGCTTTCTTT.